This TCR beta chain was captured by sequencing in a study of beta chain features in type 1 diabetes. A few counts support this clone. With 1 base clipped from V and 4 bases from J, the junction kept 7 bases outside the gene matches. Germline CDR1 SGHTA, CDR2 FQGNSA. The CDR3 has 16 residues. The entirety of the isolated RNA underwent reverse transcription, so expressed TCRB transcripts were sequenced. Generated by immunoSEQ multiplex PCR, the TCRdb table keeps only in-frame clones and is missing some. The sample holds 300,000 to 400,000 clones, approximately 12% seen once. This chain links TRBV7-2 with TRBJ2-3; TRBD2 aligns across 8 bases. Sequencing used naive CD4+ T cells from blood. This TCR came from a man younger than 30 in good health. For the CDR3, the DNA is TGTGCCAGCAGCTTAGTCGCCAGCGGGGGCCCAGATACGCAGTATTTT. Protein product: CASSLVASGGPDTQYF.